The 15 T cell receptor beta chains given below trace back to one sample, sequenced in a study of blood T cell repertoires in COVID-19 (dated by TCRdb to about 2020). To prepare the library, the immunoSEQ multiplex PCR assay was applied. TCRdb limited this immuneACCESS table to in-frame rearrangements with V and J called. A share of clones is missing; checked studies link under half to unresolved V genes, and the rest is unexplained. This sample has around 430,000 clones in its table, and about 91% of those were observed once. Over 9.5% of the sample goes to the ten largest clones. Source material: peripheral blood. All receptors come from a woman in her forties or fifties with COVID-19, enrolled during active disease.

This clone was detected once. CDR3 amino acids: CASSPNAREAFF. CDR3 nucleotide sequence: TGTGCCAGCAGCCCTAATGCCCGTGAAGCTTTCTTT. The V call is TRBV9, the J call TRBJ1-1; D not certain. CDR1 SGDLS and CDR2 YYNGEE come from the germline V gene. The V and J ends lost 4 bases and 7 bases respectively, with 11 bases between them. This CDR3 is 12 amino acids long.

The CDR3 here is CASSYLAPELNYGYTF. CDR3 nucleotide sequence: TGTGCCAGCAGTTACCTTGCCCCTGAACTTAACTATGGCTACACCTTC. The chain couples TRBV6-5 to TRBJ1-2, with no clear D. Germline CDR1 is MNHEY and CDR2 is SVGAGI. The germline V and J ends were trimmed by 2 bases and 1 base, with 14 bases remaining between them. The length of the CDR3 is 16 residues.

The chain recombines TRBV19 with TRBJ1-5; D remains ambiguous. The CDR3 is 14 residues long. Germline V gene data show CDR1 as LNHDA and CDR2 as SQIVND (reference sequence). V lost 3 bases and J lost 4, with 10 bases in between. As DNA, the CDR3 is TGTGCCAGTAGTATCCGCGATTTTAATCAGCCCCAGCATTTT. Its protein is CASSIRDFNQPQHF.

The chain combines TRBV29-1 with TRBJ2-6, with D unclear. V gave up 2 bases and J gave up 1 base, with 3 bases separating them. The CDR3 is made up of 13 amino acids. Germline-derived CDR1 and CDR2 are SQVTM and ANQGSEA. The chain's CDR3 is CSVELSGANVLTF. The CDR3 bases are TGCAGCGTTGAACTTTCTGGGGCCAACGTCCTGACTTTC.

This clone was recorded a few times. The J gene is TRBJ1-1, the V gene TRBV30; D gene unclear. Looked up from germline, CDR1 is GTSNPN and CDR2 is SVGIG (reference sequence). The CDR3 runs 14 residues. V shed 0 bases and J shed 1 base, with 9 bases lying between them. The CDR3 DNA is TGTGCCTGGAGTGTAAACTCCGCGAACACTGAAGCTTTCTTT. This gives the protein CAWSVNSANTEAFF.

The chain recombines TRBV19 with TRBJ1-2; weak D call: TRBD1 (6 bases). The ends were cut back, 4 bases at V and 4 bases at J, with 13 bases in the middle. CDR1 and CDR2 from the germline V gene are LNHDA and SQIVND (reference sequence). The CDR3 totals 14 residues. The CDR3 sequence is CASSTWDTSYGYTF. For the CDR3, the DNA is TGTGCCAGTAGTACCTGGGACACGTCCTATGGCTACACCTTC.

V and J are TRBV29-1 and TRBJ1-1; D not resolved. The V end was cut by 0 bases, the J end by 0 bases, with 5 bases between. From germline, CDR1 is SQVTM and CDR2 ANQGSEA. This CDR3 is built from 13 residues. The CDR3 sequence is CSVEDPVNTEAFF. The CDR3 coding sequence is TGCAGCGTTGAAGACCCAGTGAACACTGAAGCTTTCTTT.

The rearrangement links TRBV25-1 to TRBJ2-1, with a weak D call TRBD2 (5 bases). This CDR3 has 12 amino acids. The V end lost 8 bases, the J end lost 1 base, and 6 bases lay between the germline ends. Germline loops: CDR1 MGHDK, CDR2 SYGVNS. The DNA of the CDR3 is TGTGCCAGCGGGGAGTCCTACAATGAGCAGTTCTTC. It yields the protein CASGESYNEQFF.

A remark on this clone: Other DNA sequences in this sample translate to the same CDR3. V is TRBV3-1 (or the pseudogene TRBV3-2) and J is TRBJ1-2; D might be TRBD1 (5 bases). CDR1 is LGHDT, CDR2 YNNKEL, per germline (reference sequence). Trimming left V 1 base short and J 5 bases short, with 11 bases between. The CDR3 loop spans 14 amino acids. The CDR3 bases are TGTGCCAGCAGCCAAGTCCCAGGGTCTTATGGCTACACCTTC. Translating it yields CASSQVPGSYGYTF.

This chain links TRBV28 with TRBJ1-5, with 11 bases that match TRBD1. The CDR3 is 16 residues long. Germline loops: CDR1 MDHEN, CDR2 SYDVKM. After removal of 5 bases from V and 7 bases from J, the junction contained 10 bases not matched to a gene. CDR3 sequence (DNA): TGTGCCAGCAGTATACGGACAGGGGGCGCAAGGCAGCCCCAGCATTTT. Translation: CASSIRTGGARQPQHF.

The chain couples TRBV6-5 to TRBJ1-3, with TRBD1 as a possible D gene (6 bases). Trimming shortened V by 5 bases and J by 0 bases, and 8 bases separated the two germline ends. Germline loops: CDR1 MNHEY, CDR2 SVGAGI. The CDR3 totals 14 residues. CDR3 nucleotide sequence: TGTGCCAGCAGTAGGGGGACCTCTGGAAACACCATATATTTT. It translates to CASSRGTSGNTIYF.

The chain is built from TRBV6-5 and TRBJ1-1; D remains unclear. V lost 5 bases to trimming and J lost 11 bases, with 12 bases between them. Germline V gene sequence: CDR1 MNHEY, CDR2 SVGAGI. There are 11 residues in the CDR3. For the CDR3, the DNA is TGTGCCAGCAGTCGGCTCGGGGTCGCTTTCTTT. Translated, it gives CASSRLGVAFF.

This sequence joins TRBV5-1 and TRBJ2-7; 7 positions agree with TRBD1. The junction had 10 bases not matched to a gene; V was cut back by 2 bases and J by 2 bases. Germline V gene lookup returns CDR1 SGHRS and CDR2 YFSETQ. This CDR3 comprises 16 residues. In DNA form, the CDR3 reads TGCGCCAGCAGCTTTTGGACAGGAGAGGGAACCTACGAGCAGTACTTC. Translated: CASSFWTGEGTYEQYF.

This chain links TRBV6-1 with TRBJ1-2; 10 bases are a match to TRBD1. Germline loops: CDR1 MNHNS, CDR2 SASEGT. The V and J ends lost 1 base and 3 bases, in that order; junction bases with no gene match: 2. This CDR3 region has 15 residues. The CDR3 protein is CASSEEGQGYYGYTF. CDR3 nucleotide sequence: TGTGCCAGCAGTGAAGAGGGACAGGGGTACTATGGCTACACCTTC.

The CDR3 sequence is CASSSQTGGAYGYTF. The CDR3 bases are TGTGCCAGCAGCTCCCAGACAGGGGGCGCATATGGCTACACCTTC. The V and J genes are TRBV7-2 and TRBJ1-2; 10 bases align to TRBD1. CDR3 size: 15 residues. V dropped 4 bases and J dropped 5; count of bases not matched to a gene: 7. The V gene's germline CDR1 is SGHTA and CDR2 FQGNSA.